This T cell receptor beta chain originates from a study of T-cell reconstitution after alpha-beta-depleted transplantation in children. This clonotype came up a few times. Germline V CDR1 and CDR2: MGHRA, YSYEKL. Deletions cut 4 bases from V and 6 bases from J, with 19 bases between. CDR3 length: 15 residues. The library targeted TCRbeta and was prepared with unique molecular identifiers. TCRdb reprocessed the PCR reads via MiXCR and lists one record per CDR3 protein. The sample includes about 610,000 distinct CDR3 sequences, 27% seen only once; the top ten take about 35%. The rearrangement links TRBV4-1 to TRBJ2-7; D may be TRBD2 (6 bases). This material consisted of PBMCs, taken before TCRalphabeta/CD19-depleted stem cell transplant. The sequence derives from a boy younger than two with Wiskott-Aldrich syndrome, due to receive a stem cell transplant. The CDR3 spells CASSPLLGLHREQYF. The CDR3 DNA sequence: TGCGCCAGCAGCCCCCTCTTGGGACTTCATCGCGAGCAGTACTTC.